The 5 T cell receptor beta chains below all came from one sample that was sequenced in a study of esophageal squamous cell carcinoma under preoperative chemotherapy. The time point is: after preoperative PTX-NDP chemotherapy. TCRdb called the PCR reads again in MiXCR, with one record for every CDR3 protein. The sample has around 11,000 distinct CDR3 sequences, almost 65% seen once. Collection took place from a patient given preoperative chemotherapy. All receptors come from a human donor with esophageal squamous cell carcinoma. The donor label of this sample is uncertain.

By sample fraction, this clonotype is medium-sized (0.01 to 0.1%). The rearrangement uses TRBV6-1 and TRBJ2-1; 16 bases line up with TRBD2. CDR3 length: 18 residues. CDR1 and CDR2 from the germline V gene are MNHNS and SASEGT. The junction had 17 bases not matched to a gene; V was cut back by 8 bases and J by 10 bases. Here the CDR3 reads CASVWTGGLAGGIYEQFF. As DNA, the CDR3 is TGTGCCAGCGTGTGGACAGGGGGACTAGCGGGAGGGATCTACGAGCAGTTCTTC.

By share, this clonotype ranks as large (0.1 to 1%). This sequence joins TRBV6-1 and TRBJ1-5; 7 bases match TRBD1. J lost 5 bases, V lost 3 bases, and 4 bases had no gene match. This CDR3 is 14 amino acids long. In germline, CDR1 is MNHNS, CDR2 SASEGT. Here the CDR3 reads CASSDRDRDQPQHF. CDR3 bases: TGTGCCAGCAGTGACCGGGACAGAGATCAGCCCCAGCATTTT.

This clonotype appeared a few times. This chain connects TRBV6-1 to TRBJ2-3; maybe TRBD1 (5 bases). V lost 5 bases, J lost 6 bases, and 9 bases lay in between. The CDR3 is made up of 12 amino acids. The V gene's germline CDR1 is MNHNS and CDR2 SASEGT. CDR3 bases: TGTGCCAGCAGTATCTCAGGGGATACGCAGTATTTT. Protein: CASSISGDTQYF.

The table lists this clonotype with a few counts. V usage is TRBV7-2 and J usage is TRBJ2-7; D remains ambiguous. Germline loops: CDR1 SGHTA, CDR2 FQGNSA. Trimming stripped 1 base from V and 7 bases from J, with 8 bases between. The CDR3 consists of 12 residues. The DNA of the CDR3 is TGTGCCAGCAGCTTAGTAGGGTGGGAGCAGTACTTC. Protein sequence: CASSLVGWEQYF. The whole variable domain, remainder taken from reference TRBV7-2 and TRBJ2-7, is GAGVSQSPSNKVTEKGKDVELRCDPISGHTALYWYRQSLGQGLEFLIYFQGNSAPDKSGLPSDRFSAERTGGSVSTLTIQRTQQEDSAVYLCASSLVGWEQYFGPGTRLTVT.

The count of this clonotype is one. The chain has TRBV11-1 and TRBJ2-3; 11 bases match TRBD2. The length of the CDR3 is 15 residues. Germline V CDR1 and CDR2: SGHAT, FQDESV (reference sequence). The ends lost 3 bases at V and 6 bases at J; junction bases unmatched: 5. CDR3 bases: TGTGCCAGCAGCTTTACTAGCGGGAGTTCGGATACGCAGTATTTT. Its translation: CASSFTSGSSDTQYF.